What follows are 19 T cell receptor beta chains derived from one specimen sequenced in a study of CD8 T cells in Susac syndrome. RNA was extracted with the RNeasy kit, and a quantity of about 0.45 to 1 ug was reverse transcribed using random hexamers. In TCRdb, the immunoSEQ multiplex PCR reads were re-called with MiXCR into one record per CDR3 protein. Of about 150,000 distinct CDR3 sequences in the sample, around 95% were seen once. The specimen was CD4+ T cells from PBMCs. These receptors came from a human donor with Susac syndrome.

The rearrangement uses TRBV10-3 and TRBJ1-2; TRBD1 might be the D (6 bases). Germline V CDR1 and CDR2: ENHRY, SYGVKD. This CDR3 comprises 15 residues. Trimming took off 4 bases at V and 0 bases at J, with 12 bases between the two ends. CDR3 DNA sequence: TGTGCCATCAGTGCAGGGGACGGGGCTAACTATGGCTACACCTTC. It is translated as CAISAGDGANYGYTF.

V and J are TRBV28 and TRBJ2-7, with 8 bases lining up with TRBD2. The CDR3 spans 14 residues. Germline lookup yields CDR1 MDHEN and CDR2 SYDVKM. V lost 1 base to trimming and J lost 7 bases; unmatched junction nucleotides: 6. The CDR3 here is CASSLSGRADEQYF. The CDR3 coding sequence is TGTGCCAGCAGTTTATCCGGGAGGGCCGATGAGCAGTACTTC.

The genes are TRBV7-9 and TRBJ1-6, with D possibly matching TRBD1 (5 bases). Trimming cost V 5 bases and J 5 bases, with 13 bases left between them. Germline V gives CDR1 SEHNR, CDR2 FQNEAQ (reference sequence). The CDR3 consists of 15 residues. The CDR3 loop reads CASSPPGPDNSPLHF. Here the CDR3 DNA reads TGTGCCAGCAGCCCCCCGGGACCGGATAATTCACCCCTCCACTTT.

The chain employs TRBV7-9 and TRBJ2-5; 10 bases agree with TRBD1. After removal of 5 bases from V and 5 bases from J, the junction contained 8 bases not matched to a gene. Germline V gives CDR1 SEHNR, CDR2 FQNEAQ (reference sequence). The CDR3 totals 15 residues. The CDR3: CASSADRGLAETQYF. CDR3 nucleotide sequence: TGTGCCAGCAGCGCCGACAGGGGGCTTGCGGAGACCCAGTACTTC.

The rearrangement links TRBV30 to TRBJ1-1; D unclear. The germline gives CDR1 GTSNPN, CDR2 SVGIG (reference sequence). Trimming removed 0 bases from V and 2 bases from J, with 10 bases in between. The CDR3 loop spans 14 amino acids. CDR3 nucleotides: TGTGCCTGGAGTGTACTGGGCAGTAACACTGAAGCTTTCTTT. Encoded protein: CAWSVLGSNTEAFF. Variable domain in full (rest from reference TRBV30 and TRBJ1-1): SQTIHQWPATLVQPVGSPLSLECTVEGTSNPNLYWYRQAAGRGLQLLFYSVGIGQISSEVPQNLSASRPQDRQFILSSKKLLLSDSGFYLCAWSVLGSNTEAFFGQGTRLTVV.

V usage is TRBV3-1 and J usage is TRBJ2-5, with 7 bases matching TRBD2. The V and J ends lost 1 base and 5 bases, in that order; junction bases with no gene match: 10. The CDR3 totals 16 residues. Germline values: CDR1 LGHDT, CDR2 YNNKEL (reference sequence). CDR3 region: CASSQGKRGRDETQYF. Here the CDR3 DNA reads TGTGCCAGCAGCCAAGGGAAGCGAGGGAGGGACGAGACCCAGTACTTC.

The chain combines TRBV2 with TRBJ1-5; D is possibly TRBD1 (6 bases). CDR1 is SNHLY, CDR2 FYNNEI, per germline. The CDR3 totals 15 residues. Trimming cost V 3 bases and J 7 bases, with 16 bases left between them. The CDR3 here is CASSDLGGAGQPQHF. The CDR3, as DNA: TGTGCCAGCAGTGATCTCGGGGGCGCGGGCCAGCCCCAGCATTTT.

This clonotype was recorded only once. The rearrangement joins TRBV11-2 to TRBJ2-4; D is uncertain. V was clipped by 1 base and J by 2 bases, with 3 bases between them. This CDR3 is 13 amino acids long. Per germline, CDR1 SGHAT and CDR2 FQNNGV. This CDR3 reads CASSLGPKNIQYF. The CDR3 DNA reads TGTGCCAGCAGCTTAGGTCCCAAAAACATTCAGTACTTC.

The rearrangement joins TRBV20-1 to TRBJ1-5; the match to TRBD1 covers 7 bases. CDR3 length equals 15 residues. J was trimmed by 2 bases and V by 7 bases; bases with no gene match: 11. Germline V gene data show CDR1 as DFQATT and CDR2 as SNEGSKA (reference sequence). The CDR3 region is CSVGGQLDGNQPQHF. The CDR3 DNA is TGCAGTGTCGGGGGACAGCTGGATGGCAATCAGCCCCAGCATTTT.

A word on this clonotype: The junction and the germline gene differ at one end; a read error may be behind it. The gene calls are TRBV7-9 and TRBJ1-1, with 8 nucleotides matching TRBD1. Germline V gives CDR1 SEHNR, CDR2 FQNEAQ (reference sequence). The CDR3 covers 14 residues. CDR3 coding DNA: TGTGCCAGCACCCAGGGGGCGACGAACACTGAAGCTTGCTTT. Translating it yields CASTQGATNTEACF.

This rearrangement joins TRBV7-9 to TRBJ2-1, with 8 bases identical to TRBD2. The V gene end was trimmed by 3 bases and the J gene end by 6 bases; junction bases not matched to a gene: 7. In germline, CDR1 is SEHNR, CDR2 FQNEAQ (reference sequence). There are 15 residues in the CDR3. The CDR3 DNA reads as TGTGCCAGCAGCTTTGGATCGGGAGGGCGCAATGAGCAGTTCTTC. Translated, it gives CASSFGSGGRNEQFF.

The rearrangement joins TRBV12-3 or TRBV12-4 to TRBJ2-1; 8 bases align to TRBD1. The CDR3 loop spans 12 amino acids. Germline trimming cut 6 bases from V and 8 bases from J; bases unmatched to any gene: 3. For the CDR3, the DNA is TGTGCCAGCAGGACGACAGGGGATGAGCAGTTCTTC. As protein: CASRTTGDEQFF.

The genes are TRBV11-2 and TRBJ2-1; D is possibly TRBD1 (6 bases). CDR3 length: 10 amino acids. Germline V lookup: CDR1 SGHAT, CDR2 FQNNGV. V lost 8 bases to trimming and J lost 11 bases, with 10 bases between them. In nucleotides, the CDR3 is TGTGCCAGCGGAACAGGGCAGCAGTTCTTC. Translation: CASGTGQQFF. Full variable domain (missing parts from reference TRBV11-2 and TRBJ2-1): EAGVAQSPRYKIIEKRQSVAFWCNPISGHATLYWYQQILGQGPKLLIQFQNNGVVDDSQLPKDRFSAERLKGVDSTLKIQPAKLEDSAVYLCASGTGQQFFGPGTRLTVL.

The rearrangement links TRBV28 to TRBJ2-7, with TRBD2 matching 9 bases. V gave up 3 bases and J gave up 3 bases; unmatched junction bases: 3. CDR3 length: 14 residues. CDR1 and CDR2 from the germline V gene are MDHEN and SYDVKM. The CDR3 DNA reads as TGTGCCAGCAGTTTGCCTAGCGGGAACTACGAGCAGTACTTC. This sequence encodes CASSLPSGNYEQYF.

The genes are TRBV12-3 or TRBV12-4 and TRBJ1-5; D is possibly TRBD1 (6 bases). Trimming left V 5 bases short and J 3 bases short, with 17 bases between. The length of the CDR3 is 16 residues. CDR3 bases: TGTGCCAGCAGTGGTGACAGGCCCACCACCAATCAGCCCCAGCATTTT. This gives the protein CASSGDRPTTNQPQHF.

The CDR3 DNA reads as TGTGCCAGCAGCCCCACCCCGCCTAGGAATGAGCAGTTCTTC. Translated: CASSPTPPRNEQFF. This rearrangement joins TRBV7-2 to TRBJ2-1; the D is unclear. V was cut by 5 bases and J by 7 bases, with 15 bases left in between. This CDR3 has 14 amino acids. In germline, CDR1 is SGHTA, CDR2 FQGNSA.

The V gene is TRBV28, the J gene TRBJ1-1, with unresolved D. Per germline, CDR1 MDHEN and CDR2 SYDVKM. The germline V and J ends were trimmed by 2 bases and 4 bases, with 8 bases remaining between them. The length of the CDR3 is 13 residues. The CDR3 loop reads CASSLTGSTEAFF. The CDR3 DNA sequence: TGTGCCAGCAGTTTAACCGGGAGCACTGAAGCTTTCTTT.

The V call is TRBV29-1, the J call TRBJ2-7; 7 bases agree with TRBD2. V shed 6 bases and J 7 bases; nucleotides not matched to a gene: 6. Germline CDR1 reads SQVTM; CDR2 reads ANQGSEA. CDR3 length equals 11 residues. This CDR3 reads CSVGEGWEQYF. The CDR3 bases are TGCAGCGTCGGGGAGGGTTGGGAGCAGTACTTC.

The chain joins TRBV30 to TRBJ2-5, with 9 bases identical to TRBD2. This CDR3 contains 13 residues. Germline assignment: CDR1 GTSNPN and CDR2 SVGIG (reference sequence). V gave up 2 bases and J gave up 7 bases; unmatched junction bases: 5. The CDR3 bases are TGTGCCTGGAGTAGGCGGGAGGGGGGGACCCAGTACTTC. Its protein product is CAWSRREGGTQYF.